This is a list of T cell receptor beta chains from one sample in a study of shared clonotypes between healthy human individuals. Using immunoSEQ multiplex PCR, the repertoire was profiled, and TCRdb retains in-frame clones only, with some absent. The repertoire includes nearly 750,000 clones, around 70% of them detected once, and about 1.8% sits in the top ten. Material: memory CD4+ T cells sorted from blood. These receptors all stem from a woman in her thirties in good health. The CDR3 runs from the conserved cysteine through the conserved F or W. The D gene is left open where the match is weak. Only part of the rows carry a size: once, few, many, or a class if the clone is expanded.

clone_size j_call v_call d_call cdr3_nt cdr3_aa
many TRBJ1-1 TRBV7-9 - TGTGCCAGCAGCTTGTCAACGGGGATTAACACTGAAGCTTTCTTT CASSLSTGINTEAFF
- TRBJ2-1 TRBV4-2 TRBD2 TGTGCCAGCAGCGAGACTAGCGCTTCCTACAATGAGCAGTTCTTC CASSETSASYNEQFF
- TRBJ2-2 TRBV28 TRBD2 TGTGCCAGCAGTTTACGCACTAGCGGGAGTAGGTCGGGGGAGCTGTTTTTT CASSLRTSGSRSGELFF
- TRBJ2-5 TRBV5-1 TRBD1 TGCGCCAGCAGCTGGGGGACAGGGGAGGGAGAGACCCAGTACTTC CASSWGTGEGETQYF
many TRBJ2-7 TRBV28 TRBD1 TGTGCCAGCAGTTCATCCGGGACAGGGACCTACGAGCAGTACTTC CASSSSGTGTYEQYF
- TRBJ2-1 TRBV19 TRBD2 TGTGCCAGTAGTGGGACTAGCGGGAAGAAGGGTTACAATGAGCAGTTCTTC CASSGTSGKKGYNEQFF
- TRBJ2-1 TRBV1 - TGCACCAGCAACTGCCGGGACAGGGGAGAGGGACTAGCGGGAGGTAAGTCCTACAATGAGCAGTTCTTC CTSNCRDRGEGLAGGKSYNEQFF
- TRBJ2-7 TRBV7-9 - TGTGCCAGCAGCTTATCCTCCTACGAGCAGTACTTC CASSLSSYEQYF
- TRBJ2-1 TRBV21-1 - TGTGCCAGCAGCAAGGGCGGGCGGGAGGTTTCCCGCTCCTACAATGAGCAGTTCTTC CASSKGGREVSRSYNEQFF
- TRBJ2-7 TRBV7-9 - TGTGCCAGCAGCTTAGCCCACGAGCAGTACTTC CASSLAHEQYF
- TRBJ1-1 TRBV7-3 - TGTGCCAGCAGTCTAGTGGGGCCGGGATACACTGAAGCTTTCTTT CASSLVGPGYTEAFF
- TRBJ2-7 TRBV15 - TGTGCCACCAGCATTAACAGGTTCAGCTACGAGCAGTACTTC CATSINRFSYEQYF
- TRBJ1-3 TRBV28 TRBD1 TGTGCCAGCAGTTCGACCGGACAGGGGGCGGGAAACACCATATATTTT CASSSTGQGAGNTIYF
- TRBJ2-1 TRBV6-6 - TGTGCCAGCAGTTATTTGCGGGGAACTTACAATGAGCAGTTCTTC CASSYLRGTYNEQFF
- TRBJ1-2 TRBV11-1 TRBD1 TGTGCCAGCAGCATAGGACAGGAGTTAATCTATGGCTACACCTTC CASSIGQELIYGYTF
once TRBJ2-2 TRBV6-6 - TGTGCCAGCAGTTACGGTGGGAACACCGGGGAGCTGTTTTTT CASSYGGNTGELFF
- TRBJ2-4 TRBV23-1 TRBD1 TGCGCCAGCAGTCACCCGACAGGGGGGAGGCACAAAAACATTCAGTACTTC CASSHPTGGRHKNIQYF
- TRBJ1-2 TRBV7-9 - TGTGCCAGCACCGGTGGGGCAGACAATAACTATGGCTACACCTTC CASTGGADNNYGYTF
- TRBJ1-5 TRBV4-1 - TGCGCCAGCAGCCAAGATTTAGATCAGCCCCAGCATTTT CASSQDLDQPQHF
- TRBJ2-2 TRBV5-5 - TGTGCCAGCAGCTATCAGGGACGCACCGGGGAGCTGTTTTTT CASSYQGRTGELFF
- TRBJ1-2 TRBV5-1 - TGCGCCAGCAGCGGGGACAATGCTAACTATGGCTACACCTTC CASSGDNANYGYTF
- TRBJ1-2 TRBV9 TRBD1 TGTGCCAGCAGCGGAGGGGGACAGGGCCGGCGTCTGGGGTATGGCTACACCTTC CASSGGGQGRRLGYGYTF
few TRBJ1-2 TRBV12-5 - TGTGCTAGTGGTTTGGGGAGGAGTAACTATGGCTACACCTTC CASGLGRSNYGYTF
- TRBJ1-3 TRBV6-1 - TGTGCCAGCAGTGAAATGGGAAACTCTGGAAACACCATATATTTT CASSEMGNSGNTIYF
- TRBJ1-5 TRBV28 - TGTGCCAGCAGTTTATCACCCCGGGGGGATGGCAATCAGCCCCAGCATTTT CASSLSPRGDGNQPQHF
- TRBJ2-5 TRBV4-1 TRBD2 TGCGCCAGCAGCCAAGTCCTAGCGGGAGAGACCCAGTACTTC CASSQVLAGETQYF
- TRBJ2-5 TRBV10-3 TRBD2 TGTGCCATCAGTGGGGGGACTAGCGGAGCCCAAGAGACCCAGTACTTC CAISGGTSGAQETQYF
once TRBJ1-5 TRBV28 TRBD1 TGTGCCAGCAGGGTTCCCGGGACAGGGGCCCTCTCGCCCCAGCATTTT CASRVPGTGALSPQHF
- TRBJ2-3 TRBV10-3 - TGTGCCATCAGTGGACAGATCGGACCCTCAGGGGGCACAGATACGCAGTATTTT CAISGQIGPSGGTDTQYF
- TRBJ2-6 TRBV29-1 - TGCAGCGTTGTTTTTGGGGCCAACGTCCTGACTTTC CSVVFGANVLTF
- TRBJ2-7 TRBV6-5 - TGTGCCAGCAGCAGCGGCGCCCAGAGAAAGGGTGAGCAGTACTTC CASSSGAQRKGEQYF
- TRBJ1-2 TRBV29-1 - TGCAGCGTTGATAAGGGCGCGCGTGGCTACACCTTT CSVDKGARGYTF
once TRBJ1-5 TRBV30 - TGTGCCTGGAGTCCAGGGAGTACGGGCAATCAGTCCCAGCATTTT CAWSPGSTGNQSQHF
few TRBJ2-3 TRBV19 TRBD1 TGTGCCAGTACATCGACAGGGCTGGACACAGATACGCAGTATTTT CASTSTGLDTDTQYF
- TRBJ1-1 TRBV10-1 - TGCGCCAGCAGTGAGCACCGGACCGTGAACACTGAAGCTTTCTTT CASSEHRTVNTEAFF
- TRBJ1-6 TRBV6-6 - TGTGCCAGCAGTTACGCGGGCAATTCACCCCTCCACTTT CASSYAGNSPLHF
- TRBJ1-2 TRBV28 - TGTGCCAGCTCCCTCTCGGCAGGCGTCCCCTATGGCTACACCTTC CASSLSAGVPYGYTF
- TRBJ2-7 TRBV19 - TGTGCCAGTAGTACCCTTCTAGGAGAGCAGTACTTC CASSTLLGEQYF
- TRBJ2-5 TRBV6-6 TRBD2 TGTGCCAGCAGTTACTTTGGGACTAGCGGAGAAGAGACCCAGTACTTC CASSYFGTSGEETQYF
many TRBJ2-7 TRBV18 - TGTGCCAGCTCAAGTGGGAATGGCTACGAGCAGTACTTC CASSSGNGYEQYF
- TRBJ2-7 TRBV7-8 - TGTGCCAGCAGCTTAGGAGAGATCCGGTACGAGCAGTACTTC CASSLGEIRYEQYF
- TRBJ1-5 TRBV30 TRBD1 TGTGCCTGGAGCGGGGGACAGATCAATCAGCCCCAGCATTTT CAWSGGQINQPQHF
- TRBJ1-2 TRBV29-1 - TGCAGCGTTGTCACCGTCAACTATGGCTACACCTTC CSVVTVNYGYTF